This TCR beta chain was captured by sequencing in a study of T cell repertoires in cytomegalovirus infection (dated by TCRdb to about 2019). Regarding the research as a whole: Alongside well-studied HLA-B-restricted epitopes, the peptide stimulations were aimed at recently identified HLA-C-restricted CMV epitopes, whose presentation resists viral immunomodulation. The HLA type of each donor mattered for the analysis, because public TCR beta signatures pointed to carriage of CMV infection along with the matching HLA type. Results and caveats for the whole study, not just this receptor: The ex vivo response was dominated by HLA-C-restricted CMV-specific TCR beta clonotypes, which also provided the single most frequent clonotype in two of eight donors. Carriers of CMV infection plus the relevant HLA type were discriminated by the cumulative frequency of public TCR beta family members in the study cohort and in an independent 352-donor cohort.

The treatment or condition tag for this specimen amounts to: in vitro stimulation with specific CMV peptide epitopes to enrich CMV-specific T cells. To note about this clonotype: It lacks a known antigen. No base-level quality is on record; no much larger clone is a single base apart.

Sequenced using an Illumina HiSeq 1500. In-frame beta chains were kept once TCRdb had trimmed the public reads at Q25 with fastp and called clones with MiXCR. Every CDR3 protein is listed once, alongside the most common genes and DNA of its rows. This sample is represented by about 770,000 distinct CDR3 sequences; almost 30% of them were singletons. The top ten constitute around 13% of the sample. This receptor was obtained from a human donor in good health (CMV status not recorded). Some clones in this sample may be carry-over from other donors' samples. The sequenced sample was cultured CD8+ T cells from PBMCs, obtained from culture after CMV antigen stimulation.

The DNA reads as follows: TGTGCCAGCAGTTTAACTTCAGGGTTCGGGATATCTGGCTACACCTTC. Its protein product is CASSLTSGFGISGYTF. In this chain, TRBV27 is recombined with TRBJ1-2; perhaps TRBD1 is the D gene, with 5 bases matching. The CDR3 goes from the cysteine to the phenylalanine over 16 residues. Only CDR3 DNA remains: 48 bases, in frame from the first base. Trimming takes 2 bases from V and 7 bases from J, and the germline ends sit 20 bases apart. Via the germline V gene (reference sequence), CDR1 is MNHEY and CDR2 SMNVEV.